The 18 T cell receptor beta chains below come from one sample, sequenced in a study of cytomegalovirus exposure and HLA in healthy donors. Primers for the PCR totalled 60 Vbeta and 13 Jbeta. Generated by immunoSEQ multiplex PCR, the TCRdb table keeps only in-frame clones and is missing some. The sample holds about 130,000 clones. The source material was PBMCs. The receptors here all came from a man aged 18-30 years in good health and CMV-seronegative.

V and J are TRBV30 and TRBJ2-2; weak D call: TRBD2 (5 bases). The CDR3 sequence is 15 residues long. Germline lookup yields CDR1 GTSNPN and CDR2 SVGIG (reference sequence). V dropped 5 bases and J dropped 4 bases, with 17 bases sitting between them. The CDR3 DNA reads as TGTGCCTGGTTGGGCCTCGGGGTTAGCACCGGGGAGCTGTTTTTT. Amino acids: CAWLGLGVSTGELFF.

This chain connects TRBV19 to TRBJ1-5; no clear D. This CDR3 comprises 13 residues. V lost 8 bases and J 2 bases, leaving 10 bases between the germline ends. CDR1 is LNHDA, CDR2 SQIVND, per germline (reference sequence). The CDR3 reads CASHGWGNQPQHF. CDR3 nucleotides: TGTGCCAGTCACGGGTGGGGCAATCAGCCCCAGCATTTT.

This chain links TRBV7-8 with TRBJ2-7, with no clear D. Germline V gene lookup returns CDR1 SGHVS and CDR2 FQNEAQ. Trimming stripped 0 bases from V and 5 bases from J, with 5 bases between. The CDR3 contains 12 residues. CDR3 sequence reads: CASSLATDEQYF. The CDR3 bases are TGTGCCAGCAGCTTAGCAACGGACGAGCAGTACTTC.

The chain joins TRBV27 to TRBJ2-7, with TRBD1 identical over 7 bases. CDR1 is MNHEY, CDR2 SMNVEV, per germline (reference sequence). V dropped 3 bases and J dropped 3; count of bases not matched to a gene: 5. The CDR3 covers 14 residues. The CDR3 spells CASSFGQGDYEQYF. The CDR3 bases are TGTGCCAGCAGTTTTGGCCAGGGGGACTACGAGCAGTACTTC.

This sequence joins TRBV7-9 and TRBJ2-6, with 11 bases fitting TRBD1. The germline V gene encodes CDR1 SEHNR and CDR2 FQNEAQ (reference sequence). V shed 8 bases, J shed 0 bases, and the junction held 9 bases outside the gene matches. The CDR3 extends over 18 amino acids. The CDR3 protein is CASRGTGGLRSGANVLTF. In DNA form, the CDR3 reads TGTGCCAGCCGAGGGACAGGGGGTCTCCGCTCTGGGGCCAACGTCCTGACTTTC.

The chain uses TRBV5-4 and TRBJ1-1; D is perhaps TRBD1 (5 bases). The germline V and J ends were trimmed by 3 bases and 5 bases, with 17 bases remaining between them. The CDR3 covers 15 residues. Germline V lookup: CDR1 SGHNT, CDR2 YYREEE (reference sequence). The CDR3 region is CASSSGVRAGTEAFF. CDR3 nucleotides: TGTGCCAGCAGCTCTGGGGTCAGGGCGGGAACTGAAGCTTTCTTT.

The CDR3: CASSVAPGLAYHNEKLFF. As DNA, the CDR3 is TGTGCCAGCAGCGTTGCGCCGGGACTTGCCTACCATAATGAAAAACTGTTTTTT. This chain uses TRBV9 with TRBJ1-4; D is possibly TRBD1 (5 bases). Germline V gene lookup returns CDR1 SGDLS and CDR2 YYNGEE. This CDR3 spans 18 amino acids. V gave up 2 bases and J gave up 4 bases, with 21 bases separating them.

The V and J genes are TRBV28 and TRBJ1-1; TRBD1 is a possible D gene (5 bases). Germline V lookup: CDR1 MDHEN, CDR2 SYDVKM. V was clipped by 5 bases and J by 9 bases, with 10 bases between them. The CDR3 is 11 amino acids. CDR3 protein: CASSTRVKAFF. The CDR3 coding sequence is TGTGCCAGCAGTACCAGGGTAAAAGCTTTCTTT.

The chain carries TRBV10-2 and TRBJ2-2; 10 bases map to TRBD2. There are 19 residues in the CDR3. V lost 2 bases, J lost 7 bases, and 16 bases stayed unmatched. Germline V lookup: CDR1 WSHSY, CDR2 SAAADI. The CDR3 DNA follows: TGCGCCAGCAGTGAGACCCTAGCGGGGGTCGGGGTAGTTTTCGGGGAGCTGTTTTTT. It is translated as CASSETLAGVGVVFGELFF.

The genes are TRBV10-3 and TRBJ2-2; D is unclear. This CDR3 comprises 12 residues. Germline CDR1 reads ENHRY; CDR2 reads SYGVKD. V lost 2 bases and J lost 7, with 5 bases in between. The CDR3 nucleotides are TGTGCCATCAGTGAGCGAGGCGGGGAGCTGTTTTTT. This codes for CAISERGGELFF.

This chain uses TRBV11-2 with TRBJ2-1, with 7 bases fitting TRBD2. Unmatched junction bases numbered 10, after V lost 6 bases and J lost 5 bases. Germline CDR1 and CDR2: SGHAT and FQNNGV. The CDR3 spans 15 residues. The DNA of the CDR3 is TGTGCCAGCAGGGGACTACGACAGACTAACAATGAGCAGTTCTTC. This sequence encodes CASRGLRQTNNEQFF.

The rearrangement links TRBV27 to TRBJ2-7; possibly TRBD2 for D (5 bases). This CDR3 is 19 amino acids long. Trimming left V 6 bases short and J 2 bases short, with 29 bases between. Germline V gives CDR1 MNHEY, CDR2 SMNVEV (reference sequence). CDR3 DNA: TGTGCCAGCAGCCCGAGTGCGGTTTGGGAGACTACTAGGGCCTACGAGCAGTACTTC. It encodes CASSPSAVWETTRAYEQYF.

V and J are TRBV27 and TRBJ2-5; D is perhaps TRBD1 (5 bases). Trimming cost V 6 bases and J 5 bases, with 13 bases left between them. The V gene's germline CDR1 is MNHEY and CDR2 SMNVEV (reference sequence). The CDR3 is 13 amino acids. CDR3 in DNA: TGTGCCAGCAGCGCCCGGACACGGGAGACCCAGTACTTC. Protein: CASSARTRETQYF.

The chain employs TRBV5-1 and TRBJ2-7, with 9 positions matching TRBD1. Germline-derived CDR1 and CDR2 are SGHRS and YFSETQ. V gave up 5 bases and J gave up 6 bases; unmatched junction bases: 9. There are 14 residues in the CDR3. Here the CDR3 DNA reads TGCGCCAGCAGTCACCCCGGGACAGGGACCGAGCAGTACTTC. Protein product: CASSHPGTGTEQYF.

V and J are TRBV2 and TRBJ2-5; D possibly corresponds to TRBD2 (7 bases). V lost 10 bases, J lost 5 bases, and 17 bases lay in between. The CDR3 has 13 residues. Germline assignment: CDR1 SNHLY and CDR2 FYNNEI. CDR3 DNA: TGTGCCACTGGGGGGGGCTCATTGGAGACCCAGTACTTC. This translates into CATGGGSLETQYF.

In DNA, the CDR3 is TGCGCCAGCGGGGCACAGGGGTTCCCCGGGGGCACCATATATTTT. Translated: CASGAQGFPGGTIYF. The genes are TRBV5-1 and TRBJ1-3; TRBD1 matches at 7 bases. Trimming cost V 7 bases and J 9 bases; bases outside gene matches: 16. The CDR3 loop spans 15 amino acids. Looked up from germline, CDR1 is SGHRS and CDR2 is YFSETQ.

This rearrangement joins TRBV7-9 to TRBJ2-7, with 9 bases identical to TRBD1. The CDR3 loop spans 13 amino acids. Looked up from germline, CDR1 is SEHNR and CDR2 is FQNEAQ (reference sequence). The V and J ends lost 4 bases and 4 bases, in that order; junction bases with no gene match: 2. The CDR3 bases are TGTGCCAGCAGCTCGGACAGGGGATACGAGCAGTACTTC. It is translated as CASSSDRGYEQYF.

The chain is built from TRBV7-2 and TRBJ1-5, with D maybe TRBD1 (5 bases). CDR3 size: 14 residues. V lost 5 bases, J lost 0 bases, and 8 bases lay in between. From germline, CDR1 is SGHTA and CDR2 FQGNSA. The CDR3 region has the DNA TGTGCCAGCAGCCGTGACAGTAGCAATCAGCCCCAGCATTTT. This sequence encodes CASSRDSSNQPQHF.